What follows are 30 T cell receptor beta chains derived from one specimen sequenced in a study of metastatic and nonmetastatic thyroid tumors. TCRdb re-called clones via MiXCR from the PCR reads. The data contain around 28,000 clones, around 4% of them singletons. Among the patients, none had received any treatment before thyroid surgery. The specimen was blood. Receptor source: a male donor with papillary thyroid cancer or a benign thyroid nodule (not recorded which). Some clones in this sample may be carry-over from other donors' samples.

This clone is judged medium-sized. The chain employs TRBV15 and TRBJ1-2, with 8 bases lining up with TRBD1. Per the germline V gene, CDR1 is LNHNV and CDR2 is YYDKDF (reference sequence). The CDR3 is 14 amino acids. With 3 bases clipped from V and 4 bases from J, the junction kept 4 bases outside the gene matches. CDR3 in amino acids: CATSRTGDGYGYTF. CDR3 nucleotides: TGTGCCACCAGCAGGACAGGGGACGGCTATGGCTACACCTTC.

By share of the sample, this clone is medium-sized. The CDR3 sequence: CASSLGGTDTQYF. The CDR3 DNA reads as TGTGCCAGCAGTCTGGGTGGCACAGATACGCAGTATTTT. V is TRBV27 and J is TRBJ2-3; D unclear. This CDR3 is 13 amino acids long. Trimming took off 5 bases at V and 1 base at J, with 7 bases between the two ends. The germline V gene encodes CDR1 MNHEY and CDR2 SMNVEV (reference sequence).

Within the sample, this clone is medium-sized. The chain employs TRBV6-2 or TRBV6-3 and TRBJ2-7; TRBD2 is a possible D gene (6 bases). V shed 7 bases and J shed 5 bases, with 21 bases lying between them. Germline assignment: CDR1 MNHEY and CDR2 SVGEGT. CDR3 length: 15 residues. CDR3 sequence (DNA): TGTGCCAGCAACTCAAGGCTGGGACTGAGAAACGAGCAGTACTTC. Translated, it gives CASNSRLGLRNEQYF.

This clone was recorded at least ten times. The V gene is TRBV7-9, the J gene TRBJ2-7, with D unclear. Germline V gene lookup returns CDR1 SEHNR and CDR2 FQNEAQ (reference sequence). The CDR3 loop spans 14 amino acids. With 5 bases removed from V and 7 bases from J, the gap between germline ends came to 18 bases. CDR3 coding DNA: TGTGCCAGCAGCACCGTTAACCGCGACGAGGAGCAGTACTTC. Translation: CASSTVNRDEEQYF. The variable domain in full, with the rest retrieved from reference TRBV7-9 and TRBJ2-7, is DTGVSQNPRHKITKRGQNVTFRCDPISEHNRLYWYRQTLGQGPEFLTYFQNEAQLEKSRLLSDRFSAERPKGSFSTLEIQRTEQGDSAMYLCASSTVNRDEEQYFGPGTRLTVT.

The chain has TRBV7-3 and TRBJ2-3; 15 bases map to TRBD2. The CDR3 is 17 amino acids. The V and J ends lost 2 bases and 4 bases, in that order; junction bases with no gene match: 4. The germline V gene has CDR1 SGHTA and CDR2 FQGTGA. CDR3 bases: TGTGCCAGCAGCTTAGGGACTAGCGGGAGGCTGGCAGATACGCAGTATTTT. Protein sequence: CASSLGTSGRLADTQYF.

There are a few counts of this clone. J is TRBJ2-1 and V is TRBV6-2 or TRBV6-3, with D unclear. Germline lookup yields CDR1 MNHEY and CDR2 SVGEGT. Between the trimmed V and J ends, which lost 0 bases and 3 bases, there was a span of 12 bases. This CDR3 has 16 residues. CDR3 protein: CASSYSISLGYNEQFF. The CDR3 nucleotides read TGTGCCAGCAGTTACTCGATATCCCTAGGCTACAATGAGCAGTTCTTC.

The chain uses TRBV9 and TRBJ1-2; 7 nucleotides line up with TRBD1. Trimming at V came to 8 bases and at J to 7 bases, leaving 11 bases not matched to a gene. This CDR3 is 13 amino acids long. Germline V CDR1 and CDR2: SGDLS, YYNGEE. The CDR3 sequence is CARSTGTVFGYTF. CDR3 nucleotide sequence: TGTGCCAGAAGCACCGGGACAGTGTTTGGCTACACCTTC.

This clone was counted ten times or more. Other DNA sequences within the sample encode an identical CDR3. The genes are TRBV28 and TRBJ1-2, with a possible D match to TRBD1 (5 bases). CDR1 is MDHEN and CDR2 is SYDVKM in the germline V gene. V lost 6 bases to trimming and J lost 4 bases, with 27 bases between them. This CDR3 has 18 residues. The chain's CDR3 is CASSLRVWGGGGGYGYTF. The CDR3 nucleotides are TGTGCCAGCAGCCTCAGGGTTTGGGGGGGGGGGGGGGGCTATGGCTACACCTTC.

This clone has only a few counts. The chain recombines TRBV20-1 with TRBJ1-3; D unresolved. The CDR3 has 13 amino acids. Between the trimmed V and J ends, which lost 2 bases and 4 bases, there was a span of 9 bases. Germline CDR1 reads DFQATT; CDR2 reads SNEGSKA (reference sequence). The CDR3 nucleotides are TGCAGTGCTAGACGGGGTCGCGGAAACACCATATATTTT. Its translation: CSARRGRGNTIYF.

This clone came up many times. The chain combines TRBV3-1 with TRBJ1-2; D remains unclear. Trimming removed 1 base from V and 4 bases from J, with 7 bases in between. The germline V gene has CDR1 LGHDT and CDR2 YNNKEL (reference sequence). The CDR3 runs 13 residues. In DNA form, the CDR3 reads TGTGCCAGCAGCCAAGTCAATCCCTATGGCTACACCTTC. Its translation: CASSQVNPYGYTF. Filled out from reference TRBV3-1 and TRBJ1-2, the complete variable domain reads DTAVSQTPKYLVTQMGNDKSIKCEQNLGHDTMYWYKQDSKKFLKIMFSYNNKELIINETVPNRFSPKSPDKAHLNLHINSLELGDSAVYFCASSQVNPYGYTFGSGTRLTVV.

The table lists this clone with many counts. V is TRBV5-6 and J is TRBJ1-5; D remains ambiguous. Germline assignment: CDR1 SGHDT and CDR2 YYEEEE. The CDR3 covers 16 residues. The V gene lost 0 bases and the J gene lost 0 bases, with 10 bases spanning the gap. CDR3 amino acids: CASSLAGGNSNQPQHF. The CDR3 DNA is TGTGCCAGCAGCTTGGCCGGTGGGAATAGCAATCAGCCCCAGCATTTT.

This clone was counted between two and nine times. The chain uses TRBV20-1 and TRBJ1-2, with D perhaps matching TRBD1 (6 bases). CDR1 and CDR2 from the germline V gene are DFQATT and SNEGSKA (reference sequence). The CDR3 is 14 amino acids. V shed 5 bases and J shed 8 bases, with 21 bases lying between them. CDR3 sequence reads: CSAFPAGRGKGYTF. In DNA, the CDR3 is TGCAGTGCTTTCCCCGCCGGGAGGGGGAAGGGCTACACCTTC.

This clone was recorded many times. This CDR3 is CASSQTGEENIQYF. In DNA form, the CDR3 reads TGTGCCAGCAGCCAAACAGGGGAGGAAAACATTCAGTACTTC. The rearrangement uses TRBV6-4 and TRBJ2-4; the D gene is possibly TRBD1 (7 bases). Looked up from germline, CDR1 is MRHNA and CDR2 is SNTAGT. There are 14 residues in the CDR3. The ends were cut back, 6 bases at V and 5 bases at J, with 14 bases in the middle.

This clone has ten or more counts. The J gene is TRBJ1-5, the V gene TRBV24-1; no clear D. The length of the CDR3 is 12 residues. Germline CDR1 and CDR2: KGHDR and SFDVKD. Trimming cost V 1 base and J 4 bases, with 1 base left between them. The CDR3, as DNA: TGTGCCACCAGTGATTTTAATCAGCCCCAGCATTTT. Translation: CATSDFNQPQHF.

This chain links TRBV19 with TRBJ1-1; no reliable D call. Trimming removed 1 base from V and 7 bases from J, with 10 bases in between. This CDR3 is built from 13 residues. Germline V CDR1 and CDR2: LNHDA, SQIVND (reference sequence). This CDR3 is CASSIAPRYEAFF. The CDR3 coding sequence is TGTGCCAGTAGTATAGCGCCCCGATATGAAGCTTTCTTT.

This clone has only a few counts. The V call is TRBV6-1, the J call TRBJ1-6; D ambiguous. The CDR3 has 13 residues. V lost 7 bases and J lost 11, with 15 bases in between. The germline gives CDR1 MNHNS, CDR2 SASEGT. The CDR3 DNA sequence: TGTGCCAGCACCTCCCTTGGGGAGACACCCCTCCACTTT. Its translation: CASTSLGETPLHF.

This clone was detected ten times or more. This rearrangement joins TRBV6-1 to TRBJ2-1; 12 nucleotides align to TRBD1. There are 17 residues in the CDR3. The germline CDR1 and CDR2 sequences are MNHNS and SASEGT. V was pared by 7 bases and J by 0 bases, with 7 bases of the junction left unmatched. The CDR3 here is CASTPGQGARSYNEQFF. Written as DNA, the CDR3 is TGTGCCAGCACCCCGGGACAGGGGGCGCGCTCCTACAATGAGCAGTTCTTC.

This clone is categorized as medium-sized. This chain uses TRBV6-2 or TRBV6-3 with TRBJ1-2; D gene unclear. V gave up 5 bases and J gave up 4 bases, with 11 bases separating them. The CDR3 consists of 13 residues. Germline V gives CDR1 MNHEY, CDR2 SVGEGT. The CDR3 DNA follows: TGTGCCAGCAGTATGGACGGACTCTATGGCTACACCTTC. Amino acid sequence: CASSMDGLYGYTF.

This clone was recorded many times. A much larger clone lies one base from this, so it may be a read error. This chain links TRBV7-9 with TRBJ2-1; D is perhaps TRBD1 (6 bases). The V end was cut by 4 bases, the J end by 5 bases, with 6 bases between. Germline CDR1 is SEHNR and CDR2 is FQNEAQ (reference sequence). There are 12 residues in the CDR3. Here the CDR3 DNA reads TGTGCCAGCAGCTGGGACAACAATGAGCAGTTCTTC. Its translation: CASSWDNNEQFF. Looking up the rest from reference TRBV7-9 and TRBJ2-1 gives the full variable domain: DTGVSQNPRHKITKRGQNVTFRCDPISEHNRLYWYRQTLGQGPEFLTYFQNEAQLEKSRLLSDRFSAERPKGSFSTLEIQRTEQGDSAMYLCASSWDNNEQFFGPGTRLTVL.

The rearrangement joins TRBV20-1 to TRBJ2-2; either TRBD1 or TRBD2 may supply D (6 bases each). Germline V gene lookup returns CDR1 DFQATT and CDR2 SNEGSKA (reference sequence). The V end lost 2 bases, the J end lost 7 bases, and 29 bases lay between the germline ends. The CDR3 is 19 residues long. Here the CDR3 DNA reads TGCAGTGCTAGACCCCAGATTAGCGGAAAAAGAAAAGGGGGCGGGGAGCTGTTTTTT. It is translated as CSARPQISGKRKGGGELFF.

V usage is TRBV6-1 and J usage is TRBJ1-2, with a tentative D call TRBD1 (5 bases). There are 17 residues in the CDR3. Germline CDR1 MNHNS, CDR2 SASEGT. Trimming took off 2 bases at V and 5 bases at J, with 21 bases between the two ends. CDR3 nucleotide sequence: TGTGCCAGCAGTGAACCGGTAACAGGCGTCCCCCCATATGGCTACACCTTC. Amino acids: CASSEPVTGVPPYGYTF.

This clone was counted a few times. V is TRBV7-3 and J is TRBJ1-2, with 7 bases that match TRBD1. CDR3 length: 14 amino acids. V lost 5 bases to trimming and J lost 4 bases; unmatched junction nucleotides: 7. Per the germline V gene, CDR1 is SGHTA and CDR2 is FQGTGA. The chain's CDR3 is CASSLQGSGYGYTF. The CDR3 nucleotides are TGTGCCAGCAGCCTACAGGGGTCCGGCTATGGCTACACCTTC.

This clone was seen only a few times. V gene TRBV20-1 combines with J gene TRBJ2-7, with D unclear. Trimming took off 0 bases at V and 0 bases at J, with 9 bases between the two ends. This CDR3 is 14 amino acids long. The V gene's germline CDR1 is DFQATT and CDR2 SNEGSKA (reference sequence). CDR3 DNA: TGCAGTGCTAGAGATTTGTCCGACTCCTACGAGCAGTACTTC. Amino acids: CSARDLSDSYEQYF.

This clone was found a few times. The chain couples TRBV12-3 or TRBV12-4 to TRBJ2-3; D unclear. CDR3 size: 15 residues. Trimming left V 7 bases short and J 0 bases short, with 14 bases between. DNA for the CDR3: TGTGCCAGCATCCTCAGAGGCGGTAGCACAGATACGCAGTATTTT. It specifies CASILRGGSTDTQYF.

Remarks on this clone: Other DNA sequences in this sample translate to the same CDR3. This chain joins TRBV7-3 and TRBJ1-2, with D possibly TRBD1 on 6 matching bases. Between the trimmed V and J ends, which lost 0 bases and 4 bases, there was a span of 6 bases. This CDR3 contains 13 residues. Germline assignment: CDR1 SGHTA and CDR2 FQGTGA. The chain's CDR3 is CASSLTGGYGYTF. CDR3 coding DNA: TGTGCCAGCAGCTTAACAGGGGGCTATGGCTACACCTTC.

The chain employs TRBV6-1 and TRBJ2-7; D may be TRBD1 (5 bases). The germline CDR1 and CDR2 sequences are MNHNS and SASEGT. V gave up 6 bases and J gave up 3 bases, with 18 bases separating them. This CDR3 has 15 residues. CDR3 region: CASSGWVRANYEQYF. CDR3 DNA sequence: TGTGCCAGCAGCGGGTGGGTCAGGGCCAACTACGAGCAGTACTTC.

By share, this clone ranks as medium-sized. The V gene is TRBV6-4, the J gene TRBJ2-3; 8 bases map to TRBD2. This CDR3 spans 13 amino acids. CDR1 and CDR2 from the germline V gene are MRHNA and SNTAGT. V trimming: 4 bases; J trimming: 5 bases; junction bases outside the gene matches: 2. CDR3 protein: CASSVREEDTQYF. The CDR3 bases are TGTGCCAGCAGTGTGCGGGAGGAAGATACGCAGTATTTT.

CDR3 residues: CASSESGTLYSFYGYTF. The CDR3, as DNA: TGTGCCAGCAGTGAATCCGGGACGCTGTATTCTTTCTATGGCTACACCTTC. The chain employs TRBV2 and TRBJ1-2; possible D gene TRBD1, 5 bases. The V and J ends lost 2 bases and 4 bases respectively, with 20 bases between them. CDR1 is SNHLY and CDR2 is FYNNEI in the germline V gene. The CDR3 consists of 17 residues.

This clone was seen only a few times. V and J are TRBV27 and TRBJ2-1, with D unresolved. The CDR3 is 15 amino acids. Germline CDR1 MNHEY, CDR2 SMNVEV (reference sequence). V dropped 6 bases and J dropped 6 bases, with 18 bases sitting between them. This CDR3 is CASSRPYWARNEQFF. CDR3 sequence (DNA): TGTGCCAGCAGCCGCCCTTACTGGGCTCGCAATGAGCAGTTCTTC.

This clone occurred many times. The J gene is TRBJ1-3, the V gene TRBV7-6; tentative D call: TRBD1 (5 bases). The V gene lost 5 bases and the J gene lost 0 bases, with 17 bases spanning the gap. In germline, CDR1 is SGHVS, CDR2 FNYEAQ. This CDR3 is built from 17 residues. The CDR3 DNA follows: TGTGCCAGCAGCGCCGGGGGAGGCAGGCGCTCTGGAAACACCATATATTTT. This translates into CASSAGGGRRSGNTIYF.